Below are 28 T cell receptor beta chains sequenced from a single sample in a study of shared clonotypes between healthy human individuals. Here immunoSEQ multiplex PCR was the method, and the copy in TCRdb shows in-frame clones only, minus some. The sample includes 2.3 million or so clones, approximately 95% of them seen just once. The material sequenced was naive CD4+ T cells from PBMCs. Documented subset: CD45RA+ positively selected. These TCRs come from a man aged 18 to 30 in good health. Some clones in this sample may be carry-over from other donors' samples.

The rearrangement joins TRBV15 to TRBJ1-2, with D uncertain. The V end was cut by 5 bases, the J end by 0 bases, with 7 bases between. This CDR3 is 13 amino acids long. CDR1 LNHNV and CDR2 YYDKDF come from the germline V gene (reference sequence). The CDR3 DNA is TGTGCCACCAGCGTCAGCGCTAACTATGGCTACACCTTC. Translating gives CATSVSANYGYTF.

This chain uses TRBV27 with TRBJ2-3; D may be TRBD1 (5 bases). This CDR3 has 15 amino acids. V lost 4 bases, J lost 0 bases, and 11 bases lay in between. Germline V lookup: CDR1 MNHEY, CDR2 SMNVEV (reference sequence). This CDR3 reads CASSWLGVSTDTQYF. The CDR3 nucleotides are TGTGCCAGCAGTTGGTTAGGGGTTAGCACAGATACGCAGTATTTT.

This rearrangement joins TRBV6-5 to TRBJ1-5, with D possibly TRBD1 on 5 matching bases. Germline CDR1 and CDR2: MNHEY and SVGAGI. The CDR3 spans 14 residues. V lost 3 bases to trimming and J lost 7 bases, with 13 bases between them. CDR3 protein: CASSYYQGKQPQHF. The CDR3 nucleotides are TGTGCCAGCAGTTATTACCAGGGAAAGCAGCCCCAGCATTTT.

J is TRBJ1-4 and V is TRBV9; possible D gene TRBD1, 5 bases. Between the trimmed V and J ends, which lost 4 bases and 5 bases, there was a span of 12 bases. Germline V lookup: CDR1 SGDLS, CDR2 YYNGEE. This CDR3 is built from 14 residues. The CDR3 DNA sequence: TGTGCCAGCAGCACTGGGACCTCCAATGAAAAACTGTTTTTT. As protein: CASSTGTSNEKLFF.

This clone appeared a single time. The V call is TRBV19, the J call TRBJ2-2, with 8 bases fitting TRBD1. The V and J ends lost 6 bases and 2 bases, in that order; junction bases with no gene match: 5. Per germline, CDR1 LNHDA and CDR2 SQIVND (reference sequence). The CDR3 length is 15 residues. The CDR3 region is CASRGDRLNTGELFF. In DNA form, the CDR3 reads TGTGCCAGTAGGGGGGACAGGTTAAACACCGGGGAGCTGTTTTTT.

The chain recombines TRBV5-1 with TRBJ2-7; no reliable D call. Per germline, CDR1 SGHRS and CDR2 YFSETQ. CDR3 size: 13 residues. The V end was cut by 5 bases, the J end by 0 bases, with 9 bases between. As DNA, the CDR3 is TGCGCCAGCAGGTCCGTAAGCTCCTACGAGCAGTACTTC. As protein: CASRSVSSYEQYF.

This sequence joins TRBV4-3 and TRBJ2-1; possible D gene TRBD1, 6 bases. The CDR3 contains 18 residues. The germline V gene has CDR1 LGHNA and CDR2 YSLEER. V dropped 0 bases and J dropped 0 bases, with 15 bases sitting between them. Written as DNA, the CDR3 is TGCGCCAGCAGCCAAGATCAGGGGCTAGCAGGCTCCTACAATGAGCAGTTCTTC. It translates to CASSQDQGLAGSYNEQFF.

V is TRBV7-9 and J is TRBJ1-1; 9 bases are a match to TRBD1. Germline V lookup: CDR1 SEHNR, CDR2 FQNEAQ (reference sequence). V lost 5 bases to trimming and J lost 3 bases; unmatched junction nucleotides: 7. The CDR3 is made up of 15 amino acids. CDR3 amino acids: CASSPDRGWDTEAFF. CDR3 sequence (DNA): TGTGCCAGCAGCCCGGACAGGGGATGGGACACTGAAGCTTTCTTT.

The genes are TRBV5-8 and TRBJ2-7; the match to TRBD2 covers 9 bases. Per germline, CDR1 SGHTS and CDR2 YDEGEE. V gave up 3 bases and J gave up 6 bases; unmatched junction bases: 7. The CDR3 runs to 14 residues. The CDR3 loop reads CASSWSGRLGEQYF. CDR3 in DNA: TGTGCCAGCAGCTGGAGCGGGAGGCTGGGCGAGCAGTACTTC.

The chain combines TRBV10-1 with TRBJ1-2, with a tentative D call TRBD1 (5 bases). Germline CDR1 is WNHNN and CDR2 is SYGVQD (reference sequence). This CDR3 spans 12 amino acids. The V gene lost 5 bases and the J gene lost 4 bases, with 8 bases spanning the gap. The CDR3 region is CASSSGPYGYTF. As DNA, the CDR3 is TGCGCCAGCAGTTCGGGACCCTATGGCTACACCTTC.

The rearrangement joins TRBV6-5 to TRBJ1-3; 7 positions match TRBD1. Trimming took 3 bases from V and 4 from J; bases not matched to a gene: 6. The CDR3 has 15 amino acids. Germline values: CDR1 MNHEY, CDR2 SVGAGI. The chain's CDR3 is CASSYDRAFGNTIYF. The CDR3 nucleotides are TGTGCCAGCAGTTATGACAGGGCCTTCGGAAACACCATATATTTT.

The chain has TRBV28 and TRBJ2-7, with D perhaps being TRBD1 or TRBD2 (6 bases each). V lost 7 bases to trimming and J lost 0 bases, with 19 bases between them. The CDR3 has 16 amino acids. Germline CDR1 and CDR2: MDHEN and SYDVKM. The CDR3, as DNA: TGTGCCAGCACCCTGAGGGGGGAGGTTGACTCCTACGAGCAGTACTTC. Translated: CASTLRGEVDSYEQYF.

This chain links TRBV28 with TRBJ2-7; D remains ambiguous. This CDR3 contains 11 residues. V shed 7 bases and J shed 7 bases, with 11 bases lying between them. Germline lookup yields CDR1 MDHEN and CDR2 SYDVKM. The CDR3 sequence is CASNMDREQYF. The CDR3 DNA follows: TGTGCCAGCAACATGGACCGGGAGCAGTACTTC.

The chain uses TRBV7-2 and TRBJ2-5; D not resolved. CDR1 SGHTA and CDR2 FQGNSA come from the germline V gene. The CDR3 contains 14 residues. Trimming took off 5 bases at V and 1 base at J, with 11 bases between the two ends. CDR3 sequence reads: CASSPGPSQETQYF. The CDR3 DNA sequence: TGTGCCAGCAGCCCCGGGCCCAGCCAAGAGACCCAGTACTTC.

The chain couples TRBV7-9 to TRBJ2-7; D is undetermined. The CDR3 has 15 amino acids. Trimming pared 5 bases from V and 6 bases from J, leaving 20 bases between. Germline CDR1 SEHNR, CDR2 FQNEAQ (reference sequence). The CDR3 DNA reads TGTGCCAGCAGCGATAACAAGAAACTCAGTGTCGAGCAGTACTTC. This sequence encodes CASSDNKKLSVEQYF. The full variable domain, its missing parts supplied by reference TRBV7-9 and TRBJ2-7, is DTGVSQNPRHKITKRGQNVTFRCDPISEHNRLYWYRQTLGQGPEFLTYFQNEAQLEKSRLLSDRFSAERPKGSFSTLEIQRTEQGDSAMYLCASSDNKKLSVEQYFGPGTRLTVT.

This chain links TRBV11-3 with TRBJ2-7; TRBD1 agrees at 7 bases. Germline V lookup: CDR1 SGHNT, CDR2 YENEEA. The V segment lost 3 bases and the J segment 5 bases; nucleotides outside the gene matches: 4. This CDR3 has 13 residues. The CDR3 DNA follows: TGTGCCAGCAGCTTGTCCAGGGGGAACGAGCAGTACTTC. Translating gives CASSLSRGNEQYF.

The rearrangement links TRBV19 to TRBJ1-1, with a weak D call TRBD1 (5 bases). CDR1 and CDR2 (germline): LNHDA, SQIVND (reference sequence). The V end was cut by 8 bases, the J end by 8 bases, with 15 bases between. The CDR3 length is 12 residues. The CDR3 nucleotides are TGTGCCAGTCGCCGGGGACCCGAGGAAGCTTTCTTT. Amino acids: CASRRGPEEAFF.

The rearrangement joins TRBV5-1 to TRBJ2-5, with D maybe TRBD1 (6 bases). Near its end, the DNA agrees better with TRBJ2-7, so the J call may be wrong. This CDR3 region has 15 residues. Germline lookup yields CDR1 SGHRS and CDR2 YFSETQ. The CDR3 spells CASSLSGTTPYEQYF. DNA for the CDR3: TGCGCCAGCAGCCTCTCCGGGACAACACCCTACGAGCAGTACTTC.

This clone occurred a few times. The sample contains more than one DNA sequence encoding this CDR3. Here the CDR3 reads CASSTGQGNQPQHF. Here the CDR3 DNA reads TGTGCCAGCAGTACCGGACAGGGCAATCAGCCCCAGCATTTT. The chain couples TRBV6-5 to TRBJ1-5; 7 nucleotides match TRBD1. Per the germline V gene, CDR1 is MNHEY and CDR2 is SVGAGI. The CDR3 spans 14 residues. V shed 5 bases and J 2 bases; nucleotides not matched to a gene: 3.

The rearrangement joins TRBV2 to TRBJ2-3, with TRBD2 matching over 12 bases. There are 13 residues in the CDR3. V was pared by 7 bases and J by 9 bases, with 5 bases of the junction left unmatched. Looked up from germline, CDR1 is SNHLY and CDR2 is FYNNEI. The CDR3 here is CASNPSGRATQYF. DNA for the CDR3: TGTGCCAGCAACCCTAGCGGGAGGGCCACGCAGTATTTT. Full variable domain (missing parts from reference TRBV2 and TRBJ2-3): EPEVTQTPSHQVTQMGQEVILRCVPISNHLYFYWYRQILGQKVEFLVSFYNNEISEKSEIFDDQFSVERPDGSNFTLKIRSTKLEDSAMYFCASNPSGRATQYFGPGTRLTVL.

The rearrangement uses TRBV7-8 and TRBJ2-3; 7 bases are a match to TRBD1. The CDR3 extends over 15 amino acids. Germline-derived CDR1 and CDR2 are SGHVS and FQNEAQ. After removal of 5 bases from V and 4 bases from J, the junction contained 9 bases not matched to a gene. CDR3 bases: TGTGCCAGCAGCCTCCCAGGGGGAGCCCCAGATACGCAGTATTTT. As protein: CASSLPGGAPDTQYF.

This chain uses TRBV2 with TRBJ2-6, with 9 bases that match TRBD1. Trimming cost V 5 bases and J 3 bases; bases outside gene matches: 8. Germline lookup yields CDR1 SNHLY and CDR2 FYNNEI. The CDR3 is 17 residues long. The CDR3 region is CASSRTGAFGGANVLTF. DNA for the CDR3: TGTGCCAGCAGTCGGACAGGGGCGTTCGGTGGGGCCAACGTCCTGACTTTC.

For the CDR3, the DNA is TGTGCCAGCAGAAGACAGGGTTCTAATGAAAAACTGTTTTTT. It encodes CASRRQGSNEKLFF. The chain carries TRBV27 and TRBJ1-4; 7 bases agree with TRBD1. V dropped 6 bases and J dropped 3; count of bases not matched to a gene: 4. CDR1 and CDR2 from the germline V gene are MNHEY and SMNVEV (reference sequence). CDR3 length equals 14 residues.

This chain joins TRBV18 and TRBJ1-1, with D hard to call. V gave up 1 base and J gave up 4 bases, with 16 bases separating them. CDR3 size: 16 residues. Germline-derived CDR1 and CDR2 are KGHSH and LQKENI. The CDR3 protein is CASSPLSPIEITEAFF. The CDR3, as DNA: TGTGCCAGCTCACCACTCTCTCCCATAGAAATCACTGAAGCTTTCTTT.

This rearrangement joins TRBV6-5 to TRBJ1-4; the match to TRBD1 covers 7 bases. J gave up 0 bases and V 6 bases, and 4 bases lay outside the gene matches. This CDR3 contains 15 residues. Germline V gene lookup returns CDR1 MNHEY and CDR2 SVGAGI. The CDR3 sequence: CASRYTGATNEKLFF. CDR3 nucleotides: TGTGCCAGCAGATATACAGGGGCAACTAATGAAAAACTGTTTTTT.

In its sample, this clone was seen a few times. The rearrangement links TRBV14 to TRBJ2-4; no definite D call. V was trimmed by 0 bases and J by 8 bases, leaving 11 bases between them. The CDR3 length is 14 residues. Germline assignment: CDR1 SGHDN and CDR2 FVKESK. The DNA for the CDR3 is TGTGCCAGCAGCCAAGATCGGTTCTCGGACATTCAGTACTTC. This sequence encodes CASSQDRFSDIQYF.

The chain couples TRBV9 to TRBJ2-3; D gene unclear. Trimming shortened V by 0 bases and J by 0 bases, and 8 bases separated the two germline ends. Germline CDR1 and CDR2: SGDLS and YYNGEE. CDR3 length equals 15 residues. CDR3 protein: CASSVGTLSTDTQYF. The CDR3, as DNA: TGTGCCAGCAGCGTAGGGACGCTTAGCACAGATACGCAGTATTTT.

The chain is built from TRBV5-1 and TRBJ2-1; possibly TRBD1 for D (6 bases). Germline CDR1 SGHRS, CDR2 YFSETQ. V lost 4 bases to trimming and J lost 2 bases, with 13 bases between them. CDR3 size: 15 residues. CDR3 amino acids: CASSNTGITYNEQFF. The CDR3 coding sequence is TGCGCCAGCAGCAACACAGGGATCACCTACAATGAGCAGTTCTTC.